This TCR beta chain originates from a study of metastatic and nonmetastatic thyroid tumors. There were no patients who had received any treatment before thyroid surgery. With MiXCR, TCRdb called clones anew from the PCR reads. The sample includes 15,000 to 20,000 clones, roughly 32% of them seen just once. This clone was observed at least ten times. The TCR sequence derives from a female donor with papillary thyroid cancer or a benign thyroid nodule (not recorded which). Some clones in this sample may be carry-over from other donors' samples. Material for sequencing was tumor tissue.

CDR3 DNA: TGTGCCAGTAGCGGTGGTTTATGGGACACTGAAGCTTTCTTT. This translates into CASSGGLWDTEAFF. The genes are TRBV19 and TRBJ1-1; D is uncertain. Germline V gene sequence: CDR1 LNHDA, CDR2 SQIVND (reference sequence). This CDR3 is built from 14 residues. V was cut by 6 bases and J by 3 bases, with 14 bases left in between.